This entry lists 5 T cell receptor beta chains sequenced from one sample in a study of PD-L1 blockade in urothelial cancer. The repertoire was sequenced with immunoSEQ multiplex PCR; TCRdb's copy has only in-frame clones and lacks some. The sample includes about 29,000 clones, 80% to 85% of them seen just once. Time point denoted: peripheral blood 6 weeks after treatment start. The sample was PBMCs, taken around atezolizumab (anti-PD-L1) treatment. Receptor source: a man in his 70s with urothelial cancer.

This rearrangement joins TRBV19 to TRBJ1-2; D gene unclear. Germline assignment: CDR1 LNHDA and CDR2 SQIVND (reference sequence). This CDR3 has 9 amino acids. V lost 11 bases, J lost 3 bases, and 4 bases lay in between. CDR3 nucleotide sequence: TGTGCCCCCGACTATGGCTACACCTTC. Its translation is CAPDYGYTF.

In this sample, this clone turned up once. The gene calls are TRBV27 and TRBJ2-7; 13 nucleotides match TRBD2. The CDR3 covers 16 residues. Per germline, CDR1 MNHEY and CDR2 SMNVEV (reference sequence). Trimming at V came to 5 bases and at J to 0 bases, leaving 4 bases not matched to a gene. The CDR3 DNA is TGTGCCAGCAGTACGGGACTAGCGGGGAACTCCTACGAGCAGTACTTC. It is translated as CASSTGLAGNSYEQYF.

This clone was counted a few times. The gene calls are TRBV5-1 and TRBJ1-2; no reliable D call. This CDR3 has 14 amino acids. The ends were cut back, 0 bases at V and 2 bases at J, with 8 bases in the middle. Per germline, CDR1 SGHRS and CDR2 YFSETQ. The CDR3 DNA is TGCGCCAGCAGCTTGGATAGCCCCAACTATGGCTACACCTTC. Amino acids: CASSLDSPNYGYTF.

The CDR3 loop is CASSFRTNTEAFF. The CDR3 DNA sequence: TGCGCCAGCAGTTTCAGAACGAACACTGAAGCTTTCTTT. The genes are TRBV5-1 and TRBJ1-1, with D hard to call. V was clipped by 5 bases and J by 1 base, with 9 bases between them. The CDR3 spans 13 residues. CDR1 is SGHRS, CDR2 YFSETQ, per germline.

The CDR3 bases are TGTGCCAGCAGCTTGGGACGTGCTAGGCGAGAAAAACTGTTTTTT. Translated, it gives CASSLGRARREKLFF. The chain has TRBV5-6 and TRBJ1-4; D call uncertain. CDR3 length: 15 residues. Per the germline V gene, CDR1 is SGHDT and CDR2 is YYEEEE. V lost 0 bases to trimming and J lost 8 bases, with 14 bases between them. Together with reference TRBV5-6 and TRBJ1-4, the CDR3 gives the full variable domain: DAGVTQSPTHLIKTRGQQVTLRCSPKSGHDTVSWYQQALGQGPQFIFQYYEEEERQRGNFPDRFSGHQFPNYSSELNVNALLLGDSALYLCASSLGRARREKLFFGSGTQLSVL.